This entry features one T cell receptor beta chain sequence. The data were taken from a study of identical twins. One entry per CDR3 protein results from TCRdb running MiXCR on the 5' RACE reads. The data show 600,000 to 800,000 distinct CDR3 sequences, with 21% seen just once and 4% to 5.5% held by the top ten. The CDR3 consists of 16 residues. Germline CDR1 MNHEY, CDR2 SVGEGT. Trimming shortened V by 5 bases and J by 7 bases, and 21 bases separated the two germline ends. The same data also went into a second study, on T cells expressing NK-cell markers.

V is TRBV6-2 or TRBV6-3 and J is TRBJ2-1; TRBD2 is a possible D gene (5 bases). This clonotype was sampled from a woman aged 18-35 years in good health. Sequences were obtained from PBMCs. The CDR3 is CASSRAFGGWANEQFF. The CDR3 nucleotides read TGTGCCAGCAGTCGCGCCTTCGGCGGGTGGGCGAATGAGCAGTTCTTC.